These 13 T cell receptor beta chains originate from one sample sequenced in a study of blood T cell repertoires in COVID-19. Some clones are missing from TCRdb's copy, which holds only in-frame ones; the method was immunoSEQ multiplex PCR. The sample contains tens of thousands of clones, about 85% of which appear only once. Sequencing was performed on peripheral blood. These receptors came from a human donor in a cohort sampled during active COVID-19.

The chain uses TRBV7-9 and TRBJ2-5; possibly TRBD2 for D (6 bases). Per germline, CDR1 SEHNR and CDR2 FQNEAQ (reference sequence). Between the trimmed V and J ends, which lost 6 bases and 4 bases, there was a span of 9 bases. The CDR3 runs to 12 residues. The DNA for the CDR3 is TGTGCCAGCAGGGAGGGGTCAGAGACCCAGTACTTC. It specifies CASREGSETQYF.

V and J are TRBV2 and TRBJ1-6; perhaps TRBD1 as D (6 bases). Germline V gives CDR1 SNHLY, CDR2 FYNNEI. Between the trimmed V and J ends, which lost 8 bases and 7 bases, there was a span of 15 bases. There are 14 residues in the CDR3. The CDR3 bases are TGTGCCAGCGTGAGGCCCCAGGGGAATTCACCCCTCCACTTT. Encoded protein: CASVRPQGNSPLHF.

The chain couples TRBV5-6 to TRBJ1-2, with 7 bases that match TRBD1. V lost 4 bases and J lost 6; bases outside the gene matches: 6. The CDR3 length is 13 residues. The germline V gene encodes CDR1 SGHDT and CDR2 YYEEEE. In DNA, the CDR3 is TGTGCCAGCAGCACCCGACAGGGCGATGGCTACACCTTC. This sequence encodes CASSTRQGDGYTF.

This rearrangement joins TRBV29-1 to TRBJ2-2; 9 bases align to TRBD2. The V and J ends lost 7 bases and 2 bases, in that order; junction bases with no gene match: 5. Germline loops: CDR1 SQVTM, CDR2 ANQGSEA. The CDR3 consists of 14 residues. For the CDR3, the DNA is TGCAGCGCCGTTAGCGGGAGCAACACCGGGGAGCTGTTTTTT. Residues: CSAVSGSNTGELFF.

The chain uses TRBV9 and TRBJ1-2, with D possibly being TRBD1 (6 bases). V was shortened by 3 bases and J by 8 bases, with 29 bases between the two germline ends. Germline V gene lookup returns CDR1 SGDLS and CDR2 YYNGEE. This CDR3 spans 18 amino acids. The DNA for the CDR3 is TGTGCCAGCAGCGGATACAGGGTTCGGACCGGCCTGCAGGGAGGCTACACCTTC. Encoded protein: CASSGYRVRTGLQGGYTF.

The genes are TRBV27 and TRBJ2-1; 16 nucleotides agree with TRBD2. This CDR3 region has 17 residues. Germline CDR1 reads MNHEY; CDR2 reads SMNVEV (reference sequence). The trim removed 0 bases at V and 9 bases at J, leaving 5 bases unmatched. CDR3 coding DNA: TGTGCCAGCAGTTTATCAGGGACTAGCGGGAGGGCCTTTGAGCAGTTCTTC. Its translation is CASSLSGTSGRAFEQFF.

This chain links TRBV7-5 with TRBJ2-4; the DNA was not compared with TRBD1, the D call given in the table. TRBV7-5 represents a pseudogene. The CDR3 runs to 17 residues. The CDR3, as DNA: TGTGTCAGAAGCTACCCGAGGGGGCGCGGGGCCAAAAACATTCAGTACTTC. Protein sequence: CVRSYPRGRGAKNIQYF.

The gene calls are TRBV7-9 and TRBJ2-3; 8 positions agree with TRBD1. V dropped 5 bases and J dropped 4; count of bases not matched to a gene: 8. Germline V lookup: CDR1 SEHNR, CDR2 FQNEAQ (reference sequence). This CDR3 is built from 15 residues. The CDR3 here is CASSQGTGLSDTQYF. The CDR3 nucleotides read TGTGCCAGCAGCCAGGGGACAGGTCTTTCAGATACGCAGTATTTT.

J is TRBJ2-7 and V is TRBV5-4; D might be TRBD2 (5 bases). Germline loops: CDR1 SGHNT, CDR2 YYREEE (reference sequence). V was pared by 4 bases and J by 4 bases, with 12 bases between. The CDR3 runs 13 residues. CDR3 nucleotide sequence: TGTGCCAGCAGCCTCAGCGGACCTTACGAGCAGTACTTC. This translates into CASSLSGPYEQYF.

Only one count was recorded for this clone. The chain recombines TRBV28 with TRBJ1-3, with a tentative D call TRBD1 (6 bases). The ends were cut back, 4 bases at V and 5 bases at J, with 15 bases in the middle. Germline V gives CDR1 MDHEN, CDR2 SYDVKM. This CDR3 is built from 15 residues. As DNA, the CDR3 is TGTGCCAGCAGTTCTCCCGGACAGCAGAGAAACACCATATATTTT. Translated, it gives CASSSPGQQRNTIYF.

The genes are TRBV5-4 and TRBJ1-2, with unresolved D. The V gene's germline CDR1 is SGHNT and CDR2 YYREEE (reference sequence). With 7 bases removed from V and 1 base from J, the gap between germline ends came to 11 bases. CDR3 length: 13 amino acids. The CDR3 region is CASWGGINYGYTF. DNA for the CDR3: TGTGCCAGCTGGGGAGGAATTAACTATGGCTACACCTTC.

This chain joins TRBV4-1 and TRBJ1-3; D ambiguous. CDR1 and CDR2 (germline): MGHRA, YSYEKL. Trimming took off 1 base at V and 3 bases at J, with 13 bases between the two ends. This CDR3 is 16 amino acids long. The DNA for the CDR3 is TGCGCCAGCAGCCAAGTTGCAGGTAGAAGTGGAAACACCATATATTTT. This translates into CASSQVAGRSGNTIYF.

The V and J genes are TRBV5-1 and TRBJ1-6; 7 nucleotides align to TRBD1. The CDR3 contains 15 residues. The V gene's germline CDR1 is SGHRS and CDR2 YFSETQ. The V segment lost 4 bases and the J segment 8 bases; nucleotides outside the gene matches: 9. As DNA, the CDR3 is TGCGCCAGCAGCCGGACGGGACAGTGGGATTCACCCCTCCACTTT. Its protein is CASSRTGQWDSPLHF.